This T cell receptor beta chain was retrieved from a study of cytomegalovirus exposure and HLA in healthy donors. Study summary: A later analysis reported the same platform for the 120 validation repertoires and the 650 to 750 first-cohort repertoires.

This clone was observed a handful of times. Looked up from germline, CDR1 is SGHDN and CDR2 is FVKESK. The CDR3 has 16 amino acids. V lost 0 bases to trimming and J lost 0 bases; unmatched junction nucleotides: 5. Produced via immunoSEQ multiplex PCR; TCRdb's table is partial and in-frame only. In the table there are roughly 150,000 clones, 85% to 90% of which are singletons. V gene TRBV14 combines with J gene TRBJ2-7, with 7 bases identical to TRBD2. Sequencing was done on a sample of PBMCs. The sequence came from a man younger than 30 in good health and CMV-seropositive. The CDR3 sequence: CASSQDILAVSYEQYF. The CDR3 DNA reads TGTGCCAGCAGCCAAGATATCCTAGCGGTCTCCTACGAGCAGTACTTC.